The 30 T cell receptor beta chains below come from one sample, sequenced in a study of blood T cell repertoires in COVID-19. TCRdb's table, derived via immunoSEQ multiplex PCR, lists solely in-frame clones and lacks some. The sample lists some 460,000 clones; roughly nine tenths were seen once. The source material was PBMCs or T cells enriched from blood (not recorded which). Receptors were obtained from a woman between 18 and 30 years old who had recovered from COVID-19.

This chain links TRBV5-1 with TRBJ2-3, with 9 bases lining up with TRBD2. The germline V gene encodes CDR1 SGHRS and CDR2 YFSETQ. Trimming at V came to 6 bases and at J to 2 bases, leaving 10 bases not matched to a gene. There are 16 residues in the CDR3. The CDR3 nucleotides are TGCGCCAGCAATACTGAGCGGGGGGCGAACACAGATACGCAGTATTTT. It specifies CASNTERGANTDTQYF.

This clone was counted a single time. The rearrangement uses TRBV10-2 and TRBJ2-4, with 7 bases matching TRBD2. The CDR3 contains 13 residues. J was trimmed by 6 bases and V by 2 bases; bases with no gene match: 1. CDR1 is WSHSY, CDR2 SAAADI, per germline. In DNA form, the CDR3 reads TGCGCCAGCAGTGAGCCGGGAGGAAACATTCAGTACTTC. Amino acids: CASSEPGGNIQYF.

Concerning this clone itself: Additional DNA sequences in this sample encode the identical CDR3. The chain combines TRBV6-5 with TRBJ1-1; D remains ambiguous. Between the trimmed V and J ends, which lost 8 bases and 0 bases, there was a span of 10 bases. This CDR3 has 13 amino acids. CDR1 and CDR2 (germline): MNHEY, SVGAGI. CDR3 sequence: CASSRGMNTEAFF. For the CDR3, the DNA is TGTGCCAGCTCTCGGGGTATGAACACTGAAGCTTTCTTT.

The chain employs TRBV5-1 and TRBJ2-3, with 10 bases identical to TRBD1. Germline trimming cut 4 bases from V and 2 bases from J; bases unmatched to any gene: 4. CDR1 is SGHRS and CDR2 is YFSETQ in the germline V gene. The CDR3 spans 15 residues. The DNA of the CDR3 is TGCGCCAGCAGCCCGGACAGGGGGGACACAGATACGCAGTATTTT. Protein product: CASSPDRGDTDTQYF.

This chain uses TRBV19 with TRBJ2-2; 8 nucleotides agree with TRBD1. V gave up 6 bases and J gave up 2 bases; unmatched junction bases: 8. The CDR3 is 16 amino acids. Germline-derived CDR1 and CDR2 are LNHDA and SQIVND (reference sequence). The chain's CDR3 is CASSSPGTGNTGELFF. CDR3 sequence (DNA): TGTGCCAGTAGCTCGCCCGGGACAGGTAACACCGGGGAGCTGTTTTTT.

This clone was detected only once. V usage is TRBV1 and J usage is TRBJ2-1; TRBD1, the D gene given by the table, was not confirmed from the DNA. TRBV1 is recorded as a pseudogene. This CDR3 has 16 residues. In DNA, the CDR3 is TGCACCAGCAGACCCACAGGTTACAGCTCCTACAATGAGCAGTTCTTC. Encoded protein: CTSRPTGYSSYNEQFF.

This clone was picked up a small number of times. The genes are TRBV7-2 and TRBJ2-7, with TRBD1 matching over 7 bases. The germline CDR1 and CDR2 sequences are SGHTA and FQGNSA. This CDR3 spans 14 amino acids. J was trimmed by 3 bases and V by 8 bases; bases with no gene match: 10. CDR3: CASHTSGQYYEQYF. The CDR3 DNA is TGTGCCAGCCATACGTCGGGACAGTACTACGAGCAGTACTTC. The variable domain in full, with the rest retrieved from reference TRBV7-2 and TRBJ2-7, is GAGVSQSPSNKVTEKGKDVELRCDPISGHTALYWYRQSLGQGLEFLIYFQGNSAPDKSGLPSDRFSAERTGGSVSTLTIQRTQQEDSAVYLCASHTSGQYYEQYFGPGTRLTVT.

CDR3 residues: CAWKEGFVSPLHF. The CDR3 DNA reads as TGTGCCTGGAAGGAGGGTTTTGTTTCACCCCTCCACTTT. V and J are TRBV30 and TRBJ1-6; the D is unclear. CDR3 length: 13 residues. The germline V gene has CDR1 GTSNPN and CDR2 SVGIG (reference sequence). Trimming cost V 4 bases and J 9 bases, with 13 bases left between them.

Only one count was recorded for this clone. The CDR3 loop reads CAWSPRQGGTDTQYF. CDR3 DNA: TGTGCCTGGAGCCCAAGACAGGGGGGCACAGATACGCAGTATTTT. V usage is TRBV30 and J usage is TRBJ2-3; TRBD1 matches 9 bases. In germline, CDR1 is GTSNPN, CDR2 SVGIG (reference sequence). V lost 3 bases to trimming and J lost 1 base; unmatched junction nucleotides: 5. There are 15 residues in the CDR3.

This sequence joins TRBV7-9 and TRBJ1-2, with a tentative D call TRBD1 (5 bases). The length of the CDR3 is 13 residues. Germline values: CDR1 SEHNR, CDR2 FQNEAQ (reference sequence). V lost 2 bases and J 7 bases, leaving 11 bases between the germline ends. The CDR3: CASSLQGFSGYTF. The DNA of the CDR3 is TGTGCCAGCAGCTTACAGGGTTTTAGTGGCTACACCTTC.

This clone appeared a single time. The genes are TRBV19 and TRBJ2-3; 11 positions agree with TRBD2. V gave up 7 bases and J gave up 4 bases; unmatched junction bases: 7. Looked up from germline, CDR1 is LNHDA and CDR2 is SQIVND (reference sequence). This CDR3 is 15 amino acids long. The CDR3 here is CASNPSGGFPDTQYF. CDR3 coding DNA: TGTGCCAGTAATCCTAGCGGGGGGTTTCCAGATACGCAGTATTTT.

The table lists this clone with a count of one. CDR3 protein: CASSSSQGLNSGANVLTF. The DNA of the CDR3 is TGTGCCAGCAGCTCATCCCAGGGACTTAACTCTGGGGCCAACGTCCTGACTTTC. V usage is TRBV7-9 and J usage is TRBJ2-6; D is perhaps TRBD2 (6 bases). The V and J ends lost 4 bases and 0 bases respectively, with 16 bases between them. The CDR3 length is 18 residues. Germline V gives CDR1 SEHNR, CDR2 FQNEAQ (reference sequence). Together with reference TRBV7-9 and TRBJ2-6, the CDR3 gives the full variable domain: DTGVSQNPRHKITKRGQNVTFRCDPISEHNRLYWYRQTLGQGPEFLTYFQNEAQLEKSRLLSDRFSAERPKGSFSTLEIQRTEQGDSAMYLCASSSSQGLNSGANVLTFGAGSRLTVL.

This chain uses TRBV5-4 with TRBJ2-7; TRBD2 is a possible D gene (6 bases). CDR1 is SGHNT, CDR2 YYREEE, per germline (reference sequence). The CDR3 is 12 amino acids. Trimming removed 4 bases at V and 13 bases at J, with 18 bases between. CDR3 region: CASSTRTGEFYF. For the CDR3, the DNA is TGTGCCAGCAGCACGAGGACGGGGGAGTTCTACTTC.

V is TRBV28 and J is TRBJ1-1, with 8 bases lining up with TRBD1. The V gene end was trimmed by 5 bases and the J gene end by 4 bases; junction bases not matched to a gene: 9. From germline, CDR1 is MDHEN and CDR2 SYDVKM. There are 15 residues in the CDR3. CDR3 nucleotide sequence: TGTGCCAGCAGTCCACAGGGGGGGGTGAGCACTGAAGCTTTCTTT. Protein: CASSPQGGVSTEAFF.

This clone was counted only a few times. The same CDR3 arises from other DNA sequences in this sample as well. The V call is TRBV5-1, the J call TRBJ1-6, with D unclear. This CDR3 spans 14 amino acids. The germline gives CDR1 SGHRS, CDR2 YFSETQ. V was trimmed by 0 bases and J by 7 bases, leaving 8 bases between them. The CDR3 coding sequence is TGCGCCAGCAGCTTGGGCACAGCAAATTCACCCCTCCACTTT. Residues: CASSLGTANSPLHF. The full variable domain, with the rest looked up from reference TRBV5-1 and TRBJ1-6, is KAGVTQTPRYLIKTRGQQVTLSCSPISGHRSVSWYQQTPGQGLQFLFEYFSETQRNKGNFPGRFSGRQFSNSRSEMNVSTLELGDSALYLCASSLGTANSPLHFGNGTRLTVT.

The chain is built from TRBV5-1 and TRBJ1-3; maybe TRBD1 (5 bases). From germline, CDR1 is SGHRS and CDR2 YFSETQ. The CDR3 covers 15 residues. The V end was cut by 2 bases, the J end by 1 base, with 10 bases between. The CDR3 nucleotides read TGCGCCAGCAGCTTTTCGGGGGGGTCTGGAAACACCATATATTTT. Translating gives CASSFSGGSGNTIYF.

The V call is TRBV12-3 or TRBV12-4, the J call TRBJ1-1; 7 positions agree with TRBD1. Trimming took 3 bases from V and 8 from J; bases not matched to a gene: 3. CDR3 size: 12 residues. CDR3 region: CASSLGTAEAFF. DNA of the CDR3: TGTGCCAGCAGTTTGGGGACAGCCGAAGCTTTCTTT.

The chain joins TRBV7-7 to TRBJ2-2; 9 nucleotides match TRBD2. V lost 5 bases and J lost 7; bases outside the gene matches: 14. CDR3 length: 17 amino acids. Germline CDR1 SSHAT, CDR2 FNYEAQ (reference sequence). CDR3 in DNA: TGTGCCAGCAGCCCTCTCGCGGGGGGGCCTGGGGGCGGGGAGCTGTTTTTT. Its translation: CASSPLAGGPGGGELFF. Based on the CDR3 plus reference TRBV7-7 and TRBJ2-2, the full variable domain is GAGVSQSPRYKVTKRGQDVTLRCDPISSHATLYWYQQALGQGPEFLTYFNYEAQPDKSGLPSDRFSAERPEGSISTLTIQRTEQRDSAMYRCASSPLAGGPGGGELFFGEGSRLTVL.

This chain connects TRBV6-5 to TRBJ1-2; 12 nucleotides align to TRBD1. Trimming removed 6 bases from V and 8 bases from J; junction bases left unmatched: 10. This CDR3 comprises 15 residues. Germline V gives CDR1 MNHEY, CDR2 SVGAGI. The CDR3 nucleotides are TGTGCCAGCAGCCCCCCGGGACAGGGGGCGGGAGGCTACACCTTC. Encoded protein: CASSPPGQGAGGYTF.

The genes are TRBV30 and TRBJ1-3, with 8 positions matching TRBD1. Germline CDR1 reads GTSNPN; CDR2 reads SVGIG (reference sequence). The CDR3 extends over 14 amino acids. Trimming removed 5 bases from V and 4 bases from J; junction bases left unmatched: 7. Here the CDR3 reads CAWESGGAGNTIYF. DNA of the CDR3: TGTGCCTGGGAGTCAGGGGGCGCCGGAAACACCATATATTTT.

The rearrangement links TRBV7-9 to TRBJ2-2; 7 nucleotides agree with TRBD1. Germline-derived CDR1 and CDR2 are SEHNR and FQNEAQ (reference sequence). The V segment lost 8 bases and the J segment 5 bases; nucleotides outside the gene matches: 5. This CDR3 spans 13 amino acids. CDR3 nucleotides: TGTGCCAGCCGGGACAGCGAAACCGGGGAGCTGTTTTTT. Translated: CASRDSETGELFF. The entire variable domain, with the rest obtained from reference TRBV7-9 and TRBJ2-2, is as follows: DTGVSQNPRHKITKRGQNVTFRCDPISEHNRLYWYRQTLGQGPEFLTYFQNEAQLEKSRLLSDRFSAERPKGSFSTLEIQRTEQGDSAMYLCASRDSETGELFFGEGSRLTVL.

Only a few counts were recorded for this clone. This chain joins TRBV7-2 and TRBJ1-5; D gene uncertain. The CDR3 runs 13 residues. CDR1 and CDR2 (germline): SGHTA, FQGNSA. The germline V and J ends were trimmed by 3 bases and 1 base, with 4 bases remaining between them. The DNA for the CDR3 is TGTGCCAGCAGCTTGCTAAGCAATCAGCCCCAGCATTTT. This gives the protein CASSLLSNQPQHF.

The chain has TRBV5-1 and TRBJ1-1; 8 bases agree with TRBD1. The ends lost 4 bases at V and 4 bases at J; junction bases unmatched: 9. Germline-derived CDR1 and CDR2 are SGHRS and YFSETQ. This CDR3 region has 15 residues. The CDR3 sequence is CASSLRTGTGTEAFF. CDR3 sequence (DNA): TGCGCCAGCAGCCTGAGGACAGGGACGGGCACTGAAGCTTTCTTT.

V and J are TRBV18 and TRBJ1-2, with 7 bases lining up with TRBD1. Trimming at V came to 3 bases and at J to 4 bases, leaving 8 bases not matched to a gene. CDR1 KGHSH and CDR2 LQKENI come from the germline V gene. The CDR3 length is 15 residues. The CDR3 region is CASSPGQASFYGYTF. The CDR3 DNA reads as TGTGCCAGCTCACCCGGACAGGCGAGTTTCTATGGCTACACCTTC.

The chain joins TRBV4-1 to TRBJ1-4; tentative D call: TRBD1 (6 bases). The CDR3 loop spans 14 amino acids. Deletions cut 3 bases from V and 7 bases from J, with 12 bases between. The germline V gene has CDR1 MGHRA and CDR2 YSYEKL. The CDR3: CASSHGGQSEKLFF. In nucleotides, the CDR3 is TGCGCCAGCAGCCACGGGGGGCAAAGTGAAAAACTGTTTTTT.

This chain joins TRBV5-1 and TRBJ1-6, with D perhaps matching TRBD1 (6 bases). Germline lookup yields CDR1 SGHRS and CDR2 YFSETQ. The CDR3 extends over 12 amino acids. Trimming removed 3 bases from V and 8 bases from J, with 6 bases in between. The CDR3: CASSSGDSPLHF. The CDR3 bases are TGCGCCAGCAGCTCAGGGGATTCACCCCTCCACTTT.

J is TRBJ2-7 and V is TRBV15, with D unresolved. The V and J ends lost 1 base and 3 bases respectively, with 4 bases between them. The germline V gene encodes CDR1 LNHNV and CDR2 YYDKDF (reference sequence). The CDR3 has 12 residues. The CDR3 DNA follows: TGTGCCACCAGCAGAGTCGGCTACGAGCAGTACTTC. It yields the protein CATSRVGYEQYF.

The gene calls are TRBV7-2 and TRBJ2-7; weak D call: TRBD1 (6 bases). The V gene's germline CDR1 is SGHTA and CDR2 FQGNSA. The CDR3 spans 16 residues. The V end was cut by 5 bases, the J end by 3 bases, with 20 bases between. The CDR3 sequence is CASSLAPGHGHYEQYF. CDR3 bases: TGTGCCAGCAGCCTGGCTCCGGGACACGGGCACTACGAGCAGTACTTC.

The chain combines TRBV5-1 with TRBJ2-1, with a weak D call TRBD1 (5 bases). The V end was cut by 3 bases, the J end by 4 bases, with 11 bases between. Germline CDR1 SGHRS, CDR2 YFSETQ. The CDR3 extends over 14 amino acids. DNA of the CDR3: TGCGCCAGCAGCTCTAGGGGCACGTACAATGAGCAGTTCTTC. Its translation is CASSSRGTYNEQFF.

V gene TRBV28 combines with J gene TRBJ2-1, with 8 bases identical to TRBD1. CDR1 is MDHEN, CDR2 SYDVKM, per germline. V lost 4 bases and J lost 8; bases outside the gene matches: 13. The CDR3 is 16 amino acids. The CDR3 here is CASSSPQGQGIYEQFF. Written as DNA, the CDR3 is TGTGCCAGCAGTTCACCTCAAGGACAGGGAATTTATGAGCAGTTCTTC.